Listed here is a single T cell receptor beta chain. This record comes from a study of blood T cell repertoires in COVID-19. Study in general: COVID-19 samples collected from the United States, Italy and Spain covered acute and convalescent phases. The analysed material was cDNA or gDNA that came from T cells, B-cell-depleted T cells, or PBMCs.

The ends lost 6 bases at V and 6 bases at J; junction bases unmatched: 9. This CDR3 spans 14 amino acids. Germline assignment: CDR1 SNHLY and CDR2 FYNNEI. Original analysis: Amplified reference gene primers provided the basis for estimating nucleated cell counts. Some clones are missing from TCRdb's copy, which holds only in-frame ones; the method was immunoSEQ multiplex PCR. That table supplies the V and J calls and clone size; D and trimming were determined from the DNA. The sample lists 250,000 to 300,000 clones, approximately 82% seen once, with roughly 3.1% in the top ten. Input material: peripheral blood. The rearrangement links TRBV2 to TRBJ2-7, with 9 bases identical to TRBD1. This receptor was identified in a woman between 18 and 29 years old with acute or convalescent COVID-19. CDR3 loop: CASRGTPTGGEQYF. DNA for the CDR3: TGTGCCAGCAGGGGTACACCGACAGGGGGCGAGCAGTACTTC.